Each of the 20 T cell receptor beta chains below was sequenced from the same sample in a study of shared clonotypes between healthy human individuals. The method was immunoSEQ multiplex PCR; TCRdb's version includes in-frame clones alone and lacks a portion of them. The sample lists roughly 95,000 clones; more than 45% were seen once. The sequencing sample was made of PBMCs. These receptors were collected from a woman in her thirties or forties in good health. Some clones in this sample may be carry-over from other donors' samples.

A note on this clone: The junction shows a germline mismatch at one end, possibly a read error. The chain carries TRBV5-1 and TRBJ1-1, with D perhaps TRBD1 (6 bases). This CDR3 comprises 13 residues. CDR1 and CDR2 from the germline V gene are SGHRS and YFSETQ. The CDR3 DNA sequence: TGCGCCAGCAGCTTGGGGGGGCAGGACTCGGGAGTCTTT. The encoded protein is CASSLGGQDSGVF.

This clone was counted between two and nine times. CDR3: CASSPWTSGGKNIQYF. The CDR3 nucleotides are TGTGCCAGCAGTCCGTGGACTAGCGGGGGGAAAAACATTCAGTACTTC. The chain carries TRBV28 and TRBJ2-4, with 14 nucleotides matching TRBD2. Germline assignment: CDR1 MDHEN and CDR2 SYDVKM. This CDR3 is built from 16 residues. The ends lost 5 bases at V and 4 bases at J; junction bases unmatched: 4. The full variable domain, its missing parts supplied by reference TRBV28 and TRBJ2-4, is DVKVTQSSRYLVKRTGEKVFLECVQDMDHENMFWYRQDPGLGLRLIYFSYDVKMKEKGDIPEGYSVSREKKERFSLILESASTNQTSMYLCASSPWTSGGKNIQYFGAGTRLSVL.

The table lists this clone with many counts. The chain employs TRBV15 and TRBJ2-4, with 11 positions matching TRBD2. The CDR3 consists of 18 residues. CDR1 and CDR2 from the germline V gene are LNHNV and YYDKDF (reference sequence). V gave up 2 bases and J gave up 6 bases; unmatched junction bases: 12. CDR3 region: CATSRLVGTSGERNIQYF. In DNA form, the CDR3 reads TGTGCCACCAGCAGACTCGTCGGGACTAGCGGCGAACGAAACATTCAGTACTTC.

This clone was detected ten times or more. The CDR3 spells CSVGDVDSTGELFF. The CDR3 coding sequence is TGCAGCGTTGGTGATGTGGACTCCACCGGGGAGCTGTTTTTT. This chain links TRBV29-1 with TRBJ2-2; maybe TRBD2 (5 bases). Germline lookup yields CDR1 SQVTM and CDR2 ANQGSEA. The V end lost 4 bases, the J end lost 4 bases, and 13 bases lay between the germline ends. The CDR3 is 14 residues long.

The V call is TRBV6-1, the J call TRBJ1-2; tentatively, D is TRBD1 (6 bases). The germline V gene encodes CDR1 MNHNS and CDR2 SASEGT. The CDR3 has 13 amino acids. V was pared by 7 bases and J by 7 bases, with 16 bases between. The CDR3 DNA is TGTGCCAGCACCTTCTCAGGGGTTGGTGGCTACACCTTC. Translation: CASTFSGVGGYTF.

The rearrangement uses TRBV7-6 and TRBJ2-1, with TRBD2 matching 12 bases. This CDR3 contains 16 residues. Germline lookup yields CDR1 SGHVS and CDR2 FNYEAQ. V trimming: 6 bases; J trimming: 3 bases; junction bases outside the gene matches: 6. The CDR3 DNA follows: TGTGCCAGCAGGCGACTAGCGGGAGAAGTCTACAATGAGCAGTTCTTC. It yields the protein CASRRLAGEVYNEQFF.

This clone was detected a few times. This chain links TRBV18 with TRBJ2-6; D is perhaps TRBD2 (6 bases). The V end was cut by 3 bases, the J end by 0 bases, with 15 bases between. In germline, CDR1 is KGHSH, CDR2 LQKENI. The CDR3 consists of 18 residues. The CDR3 region has the DNA TGTGCCAGCTCACCTTCCCGGGTCGGGAGCTCTGGGGCCAACGTCCTGACTTTC. It yields the protein CASSPSRVGSSGANVLTF.

Notes on this clone: A read error is the likely source, as a far larger clone sits one nucleotide away. The chain couples TRBV15 to TRBJ2-3; no clear D gene. Germline V gives CDR1 LNHNV, CDR2 YYDKDF (reference sequence). This CDR3 region has 14 residues. The CDR3 nucleotides read TGTGCCACCAGCAGAGAAAGTTTTGCAGATACGCGGTATTTT. Protein sequence: CATSRESFADTRYF.

This clone has only one observation. The chain carries TRBV10-3 and TRBJ2-7; 9 positions match TRBD1. The V gene's germline CDR1 is ENHRY and CDR2 SYGVKD. The CDR3 has 13 residues. J gave up 4 bases and V 4 bases, and 2 bases lay outside the gene matches. This CDR3 reads CAISVDRGYEQYF. For the CDR3, the DNA is TGTGCCATCAGTGTGGACAGGGGATACGAGCAGTACTTC.

About this clone: With only one base between it and a far larger clone, this is likely a read error. Other DNA sequences in this sample translate to the same CDR3. The chain couples TRBV7-6 to TRBJ1-5, with D possibly TRBD1 on 5 matching bases. CDR1 is SGHVS and CDR2 is FNYEAQ in the germline V gene. The CDR3 runs 15 residues. CDR3 sequence (DNA): TGTGCCAGCAGCGGACACTACTATAGCAACCAGCCCCAGCATTTT. Its protein is CASSGHYYSNQPQHF.

This clone was counted only a few times. In nucleotides, the CDR3 is TGTGCCAGCAGTGGCTACGGGGAGACCCAGTACTTC. Its protein is CASSGYGETQYF. The rearrangement links TRBV27 to TRBJ2-5, with unresolved D. This CDR3 is 12 amino acids long. Per germline, CDR1 MNHEY and CDR2 SMNVEV (reference sequence). Between the trimmed V and J ends, which lost 5 bases and 5 bases, there was a span of 9 bases.

The V call is TRBV4-2, the J call TRBJ2-7; D is perhaps TRBD2 (6 bases). V lost 5 bases and J lost 1, with 12 bases in between. Germline V CDR1 and CDR2: LGHNA, YNFKEQ. The CDR3 spans 14 residues. Here the CDR3 DNA reads TGTGCCAGCAGCGCCCATGGAGGGTCCTACGAGCAGTACTTC. It translates to CASSAHGGSYEQYF.

This clone was recorded many times. The V gene is TRBV18, the J gene TRBJ2-2; D assignment may be TRBD1 or TRBD2 (6 bases each). Trimming took off 4 bases at V and 2 bases at J, with 11 bases between the two ends. From germline, CDR1 is KGHSH and CDR2 LQKENI. This CDR3 comprises 15 residues. The CDR3 sequence is CASSLLGGNTGELFF. The CDR3 DNA is TGTGCCAGCTCACTTCTCGGGGGCAACACCGGGGAGCTGTTTTTT.

The chain is built from TRBV9 and TRBJ2-5; D is possibly TRBD2 (6 bases). The CDR3 has 14 residues. The germline CDR1 and CDR2 sequences are SGDLS and YYNGEE. The V end lost 5 bases, the J end lost 0 bases, and 11 bases lay between the germline ends. In nucleotides, the CDR3 is TGTGCCAGCAGTTGGAGGGAAAACCAAGAGACCCAGTACTTC. It is translated as CASSWRENQETQYF.

As for this clone: A far larger clone is only one base removed, so a read error is likely. This chain uses TRBV6-1 with TRBJ2-5, with unresolved D. The CDR3 has 14 amino acids. Between the trimmed V and J ends, which lost 4 bases and 2 bases, there was a span of 11 bases. Germline lookup yields CDR1 MNHNS and CDR2 SASEGT. In DNA form, the CDR3 reads TGTGCCAGCAGTGTAGAAGAAGAACAAGAGACCCAGTACTTC. Its protein is CASSVEEEQETQYF.

The table lists this clone with a few counts. This rearrangement joins TRBV27 to TRBJ2-5, with no clear D. The J call may be incorrect, as the DNA end agrees better with TRBJ2-7. This CDR3 region has 13 residues. Germline assignment: CDR1 MNHEY and CDR2 SMNVEV (reference sequence). The CDR3 spells CASGVGKTYEQYF. The CDR3 coding sequence is TGTGCCAGCGGGGTGGGGAAAACCTACGAGCAGTACTTC.

This clone was picked up many times. Here the CDR3 reads CAISLQTGSNTEAFF. The CDR3 DNA reads TGTGCCATCAGTCTCCAGACAGGGTCAAACACTGAAGCTTTCTTT. The chain is built from TRBV10-3 and TRBJ1-1; 7 bases line up with TRBD1. This CDR3 has 15 residues. CDR1 is ENHRY, CDR2 SYGVKD, per germline. Trimming cost V 5 bases and J 2 bases; bases outside gene matches: 8.

The J gene is TRBJ2-5, the V gene TRBV29-1; D remains ambiguous. CDR3 length: 13 residues. V lost 5 bases to trimming and J lost 1 base, with 11 bases between them. The germline V gene has CDR1 SQVTM and CDR2 ANQGSEA. The CDR3 DNA is TGCAGCGTTACGGGCCAGATCCAAGAGACCCAGTACTTC. Translated: CSVTGQIQETQYF.

With regard to this clone: A much larger clone differs by one base, so this may be a read error. Other DNA sequences from this sample encode an identical CDR3 as well. V is TRBV5-4 and J is TRBJ2-6, with D possibly matching TRBD1 (5 bases). The CDR3 is 15 residues long. Looked up from germline, CDR1 is SGHNT and CDR2 is YYREEE (reference sequence). DNA of the CDR3: TGTGCCAGCAGCTTGGGTCCCTCTGGGGCCAACGTCCTGACCTTC. Protein product: CASSLGPSGANVLTF.

There are a few counts of this clone. V is TRBV18 and J is TRBJ2-1, with D possibly being TRBD2 (5 bases). Trimming took off 2 bases at V and 3 bases at J, with 14 bases between the two ends. Germline V gives CDR1 KGHSH, CDR2 LQKENI. The CDR3 extends over 16 amino acids. The CDR3 DNA reads as TGTGCCAGCTCACCAGAATGGGGAGTAGACTACAATGAGCAGTTCTTC. This gives the protein CASSPEWGVDYNEQFF.